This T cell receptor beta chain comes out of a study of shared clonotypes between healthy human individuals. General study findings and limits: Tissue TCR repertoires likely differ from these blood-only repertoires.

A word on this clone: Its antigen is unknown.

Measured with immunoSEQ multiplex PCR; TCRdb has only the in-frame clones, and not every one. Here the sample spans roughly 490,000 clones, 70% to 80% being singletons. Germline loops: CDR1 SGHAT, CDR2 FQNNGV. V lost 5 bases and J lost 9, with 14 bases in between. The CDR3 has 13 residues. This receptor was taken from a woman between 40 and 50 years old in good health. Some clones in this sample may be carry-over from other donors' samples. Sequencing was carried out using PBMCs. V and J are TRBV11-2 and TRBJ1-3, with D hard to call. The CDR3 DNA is TGTGCCAGCAGCCTCAGTTCGGTCGGCACCATATATTTT. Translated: CASSLSSVGTIYF.